The 28 T cell receptor beta chains reported below all come from one sample, sequenced in a study of immune evolution from preneoplasia to lung adenocarcinoma. The table came from immunoSEQ multiplex PCR; TCRdb's copy has only in-frame clones and leaves some out. The sample yields tens of thousands of clones, around 74% seen once. The sequencing sample was made of FFPE invasive lung adenocarcinoma tissue. These receptors came from a person aged 55-75 years with invasive lung adenocarcinoma. Some clones in this sample may be carry-over from other donors' samples.

This chain links TRBV18 with TRBJ1-1; 9 bases line up with TRBD1. CDR1 and CDR2 (germline): KGHSH, LQKENI. The V gene end was trimmed by 6 bases and the J gene end by 5 bases; junction bases not matched to a gene: 13. This CDR3 region has 16 residues. CDR3 amino acids: CASSQTGGAGGTEAFF. The CDR3, as DNA: TGTGCCAGCTCGCAAACAGGGGGCGCTGGGGGAACTGAAGCTTTCTTT.

This clone showed up just a few times. This chain connects TRBV2 to TRBJ2-7; D is unclear. Trimming removed 6 bases from V and 0 bases from J, with 15 bases in between. The CDR3 contains 15 residues. Germline lookup yields CDR1 SNHLY and CDR2 FYNNEI. Here the CDR3 DNA reads TGTGCCAGCAGAGAAATACCGAGCAGCTCCTACGAGCAGTACTTC. It encodes CASREIPSSSYEQYF.

This clone was seen a few times. The J gene is TRBJ2-5, the V gene TRBV28; D is possibly TRBD1 (6 bases). CDR3 size: 14 residues. Trimming stripped 1 base from V and 4 bases from J, with 10 bases between. Per germline, CDR1 MDHEN and CDR2 SYDVKM. CDR3 amino acids: CASSLSQGRETQYF. The DNA of the CDR3 is TGTGCCAGCAGTTTATCCCAGGGGCGAGAGACCCAGTACTTC.

The chain recombines TRBV2 with TRBJ1-1; no firm D call. The CDR3 extends over 15 amino acids. Trimming shortened V by 6 bases and J by 0 bases, and 14 bases separated the two germline ends. The germline CDR1 and CDR2 sequences are SNHLY and FYNNEI. The CDR3 here is CASRAELTVNTEAFF. In DNA, the CDR3 is TGTGCCAGCAGAGCCGAATTAACAGTGAACACTGAAGCTTTCTTT.

The chain has TRBV6-6 and TRBJ1-2; 7 positions match TRBD1. Germline values: CDR1 MNHNY, CDR2 SVGAGI (reference sequence). The CDR3 is 15 amino acids. Trimming cost V 2 bases and J 0 bases; bases outside gene matches: 3. CDR3 bases: TGTGCCAGCAGTTACAAGGGGGCGTCTAACTATGGCTACACCTTC. Its translation is CASSYKGASNYGYTF.

The gene calls are TRBV5-1 and TRBJ2-7, with 7 bases identical to TRBD2. The V and J ends lost 5 bases and 0 bases, in that order; junction bases with no gene match: 8. The germline gives CDR1 SGHRS, CDR2 YFSETQ. This CDR3 is 15 amino acids long. CDR3: CASSASGLSSYEQYF. As DNA, the CDR3 is TGCGCCAGCAGTGCTAGCGGTTTGAGCTCCTACGAGCAGTACTTC. The full variable domain, in which reference TRBV5-1 and TRBJ2-7 provide the parts outside the CDR3, is KAGVTQTPRYLIKTRGQQVTLSCSPISGHRSVSWYQQTPGQGLQFLFEYFSETQRNKGNFPGRFSGRQFSNSRSEMNVSTLELGDSALYLCASSASGLSSYEQYFGPGTRLTVT.

The chain is built from TRBV27 and TRBJ2-7; 10 bases are shared with TRBD1. The ends lost 5 bases at V and 9 bases at J; junction bases unmatched: 13. Germline V gives CDR1 MNHEY, CDR2 SMNVEV (reference sequence). This CDR3 region has 15 residues. CDR3 nucleotide sequence: TGTGCCAGCAGTCCACTCGGGGACAGGGGATTTACGCAGTACTTC. Translated: CASSPLGDRGFTQYF.

This chain uses TRBV7-9 with TRBJ2-3, with 7 positions matching TRBD2. From germline, CDR1 is SEHNR and CDR2 FQNEAQ (reference sequence). There are 16 residues in the CDR3. Trimming at V came to 0 bases and at J to 5 bases, leaving 8 bases not matched to a gene. Written as DNA, the CDR3 is TGTGCCAGCAGCTTAGCGGGCGGGAGTCTTGAAGATACGCAGTATTTT. This codes for CASSLAGGSLEDTQYF.

This clone appeared a few times. The V and J genes are TRBV28 and TRBJ2-2; unclear D gene. The germline V and J ends were trimmed by 3 bases and 4 bases, with 3 bases remaining between them. This CDR3 is built from 12 residues. CDR1 is MDHEN, CDR2 SYDVKM, per germline. The CDR3 sequence: CASSFTTGELFF. The CDR3 DNA reads TGTGCCAGCAGTTTTACCACCGGGGAGCTGTTTTTT.

The V call is TRBV10-3, the J call TRBJ1-1, with D possibly TRBD1 on 6 matching bases. CDR3 size: 13 residues. Trimming left V 6 bases short and J 1 base short, with 9 bases between. Germline V gives CDR1 ENHRY, CDR2 SYGVKD. The CDR3 reads CAIREGGNTEAFF. CDR3 sequence (DNA): TGTGCCATCAGAGAAGGGGGGAACACTGAAGCTTTCTTT.

This chain connects TRBV5-4 to TRBJ2-5, with 7 bases aligning to TRBD2. The CDR3 has 16 amino acids. Germline trimming cut 9 bases from V and 1 base from J; bases unmatched to any gene: 15. Germline values: CDR1 SGHNT, CDR2 YYREEE (reference sequence). CDR3 in amino acids: CATQYPGGRGQETQYF. In DNA, the CDR3 is TGTGCCACCCAATATCCGGGGGGACGTGGCCAAGAGACCCAGTACTTC.

The chain carries TRBV30 and TRBJ1-2, with D unresolved. This CDR3 comprises 13 residues. Germline CDR1 and CDR2: GTSNPN and SVGIG (reference sequence). With 2 bases removed from V and 4 bases from J, the gap between germline ends came to 11 bases. The CDR3, as DNA: TGTGCCTGGAGTCGGCTCACGCCCTATGGCTACACCTTC. Translation: CAWSRLTPYGYTF.

The chain combines TRBV18 with TRBJ1-5; no firm D call. V lost 2 bases, J lost 6 bases, and 17 bases lay in between. The germline V gene has CDR1 KGHSH and CDR2 LQKENI. This CDR3 spans 16 amino acids. The CDR3 DNA sequence: TGTGCCAGCTCACCAGAGGCGTACCGGGAGAGTCAGCCCCAGCATTTT. Translation: CASSPEAYRESQPQHF.

Comment on this clone: A read error is the likely source, as a far larger clone sits one nucleotide away. No conserved phenylalanine or tryptophan ends this CDR3, so it is likely a read error. CDR3 in DNA: TGCAGCGCATTACGGGACAGCACGGATGGCTACACCCTC. This sequence encodes CSALRDSTDGYTL. The rearrangement links TRBV29-1 to TRBJ1-2, with TRBD1 matching over 7 bases. The CDR3 is made up of 13 amino acids. Germline CDR1 SQVTM, CDR2 ANQGSEA. Trimming removed 7 bases from V and 6 bases from J; junction bases left unmatched: 11.

The chain is built from TRBV18 and TRBJ1-1; unclear D gene. Germline V CDR1 and CDR2: KGHSH, LQKENI. The CDR3 is 14 amino acids. The ends were cut back, 3 bases at V and 0 bases at J, with 8 bases in the middle. The DNA of the CDR3 is TGTGCCAGCTCACCCGACACGATGAACACTGAAGCTTTCTTT. Translation gives CASSPDTMNTEAFF.

This clone was seen only a few times. This chain connects TRBV25-1 to TRBJ2-7; D unclear. V lost 2 bases and J lost 0, with 5 bases in between. This CDR3 contains 13 residues. Germline V gene lookup returns CDR1 MGHDK and CDR2 SYGVNS. CDR3 sequence: CASSEANSYEQYF. CDR3 DNA: TGTGCCAGCAGTGAAGCTAACTCCTACGAGCAGTACTTC.

V is TRBV29-1 and J is TRBJ2-7; 7 positions agree with TRBD1. Germline-derived CDR1 and CDR2 are SQVTM and ANQGSEA. V was clipped by 7 bases and J by 2 bases; unmatched bases: 2. The CDR3 contains 11 residues. As DNA, the CDR3 is TGCAGCGGGGGACAGCCCTACGAGCAGTACTTC. Amino acids: CSGGQPYEQYF.

Here the CDR3 reads CASNTGPGGYYEQYF. The CDR3, as DNA: TGTGCCAGCAACACCGGGCCTGGCGGCTACTACGAGCAGTACTTC. The chain joins TRBV11-3 to TRBJ2-7; D not certain. Between the trimmed V and J ends, which lost 7 bases and 3 bases, there was a span of 19 bases. The CDR3 consists of 15 residues. CDR1 and CDR2 from the germline V gene are SGHNT and YENEEA.

The V and J genes are TRBV18 and TRBJ1-4; tentative D call: TRBD1 (5 bases). Trimming removed 0 bases from V and 5 bases from J, with 10 bases in between. This CDR3 has 15 amino acids. Germline CDR1 reads KGHSH; CDR2 reads LQKENI. For the CDR3, the DNA is TGTGCCAGCTCACCACCGTCCCAGGGCAATGAAAAACTGTTTTTT. It yields the protein CASSPPSQGNEKLFF.

The chain carries TRBV6-5 and TRBJ2-7; D possibly matches TRBD1 or TRBD2 (5 bases each). The CDR3 runs 16 residues. Germline V gives CDR1 MNHEY, CDR2 SVGAGI. V lost 4 bases, J lost 3 bases, and 19 bases lay in between. The CDR3 loop is CASSSLGPRFGYEQYF. As DNA, the CDR3 is TGTGCCAGCAGTTCCTTGGGACCTCGTTTTGGCTACGAGCAGTACTTC.

The V call is TRBV2, the J call TRBJ2-6; TRBD1 aligns across 7 bases. The CDR3 totals 15 residues. Germline CDR1 SNHLY, CDR2 FYNNEI. Trimming at V came to 9 bases and at J to 0 bases, leaving 5 bases not matched to a gene. The DNA of the CDR3 is TGTGCCAGTACAGGGGCTCTCTCTGGGGCCAACGTCCTGACTTTC. Amino acids: CASTGALSGANVLTF.

V is TRBV7-9 and J is TRBJ1-1; D is ambiguous. The CDR3 runs to 13 residues. The V gene lost 2 bases and the J gene lost 6 bases, with 10 bases spanning the gap. In germline, CDR1 is SEHNR, CDR2 FQNEAQ (reference sequence). CDR3 loop: CASSLQRRAEAFF. CDR3 bases: TGTGCCAGCAGCTTACAGAGAAGGGCTGAAGCTTTCTTT. Full variable domain (remainder filled in from reference TRBV7-9 and TRBJ1-1): DTGVSQNPRHKITKRGQNVTFRCDPISEHNRLYWYRQTLGQGPEFLTYFQNEAQLEKSRLLSDRFSAERPKGSFSTLEIQRTEQGDSAMYLCASSLQRRAEAFFGQGTRLTVV.

This clone has only a few counts. J is TRBJ1-3 and V is TRBV19; D is unresolved. The V and J ends lost 3 bases and 0 bases respectively, with 6 bases between them. This CDR3 has 14 residues. CDR1 and CDR2 (germline): LNHDA, SQIVND (reference sequence). CDR3 in DNA: TGTGCCAGTAGTATGCGGCACTCTGGAAACACCATATATTTT. It translates to CASSMRHSGNTIYF.

The V gene is TRBV27, the J gene TRBJ1-2, with a possible D match to TRBD1 (5 bases). In germline, CDR1 is MNHEY, CDR2 SMNVEV (reference sequence). V gave up 1 base and J gave up 8 bases, with 17 bases separating them. The CDR3 has 15 residues. This CDR3 reads CASSLFPGTPFGYTF. CDR3 bases: TGTGCCAGCAGTTTATTCCCCGGGACCCCTTTCGGCTACACCTTC.

The chain links TRBV4-1 to TRBJ1-5, with D possibly TRBD1 on 5 matching bases. V gave up 0 bases and J gave up 4 bases, with 19 bases separating them. The CDR3 has 18 amino acids. Looked up from germline, CDR1 is MGHRA and CDR2 is YSYEKL. CDR3 in DNA: TGCGCCAGCAGCCAAGAGGGGATCGGGACGTTAGCAAATCAGCCCCAGCATTTT. Protein product: CASSQEGIGTLANQPQHF.

In DNA, the CDR3 is TGCGCCAGCAGTCGGGATACGCAGTATTTT. Its translation: CASSRDTQYF. This sequence joins TRBV10-2 and TRBJ2-3, with D hard to call. Trimming removed 5 bases at V and 6 bases at J, with 3 bases between. Germline CDR1 WSHSY, CDR2 SAAADI. The CDR3 totals 10 residues.

The chain joins TRBV11-3 to TRBJ1-2, with no clear D. There are 16 residues in the CDR3. Germline CDR1 and CDR2: SGHNT and YENEEA. V shed 0 bases and J shed 6 bases, with 17 bases lying between them. The CDR3 loop reads CASSLEAAGRRHGYTF. DNA of the CDR3: TGTGCCAGCAGCTTAGAAGCCGCGGGCCGGCGGCATGGCTACACCTTC.

The chain joins TRBV27 to TRBJ2-1; 8 bases map to TRBD1. The junction had 4 bases not matched to a gene; V was cut back by 6 bases and J by 9 bases. Germline V gene data show CDR1 as MNHEY and CDR2 as SMNVEV (reference sequence). There are 12 residues in the CDR3. The chain's CDR3 is CASSRQGFEQFF. As DNA, the CDR3 is TGTGCCAGCAGCCGACAGGGGTTTGAGCAGTTCTTC.